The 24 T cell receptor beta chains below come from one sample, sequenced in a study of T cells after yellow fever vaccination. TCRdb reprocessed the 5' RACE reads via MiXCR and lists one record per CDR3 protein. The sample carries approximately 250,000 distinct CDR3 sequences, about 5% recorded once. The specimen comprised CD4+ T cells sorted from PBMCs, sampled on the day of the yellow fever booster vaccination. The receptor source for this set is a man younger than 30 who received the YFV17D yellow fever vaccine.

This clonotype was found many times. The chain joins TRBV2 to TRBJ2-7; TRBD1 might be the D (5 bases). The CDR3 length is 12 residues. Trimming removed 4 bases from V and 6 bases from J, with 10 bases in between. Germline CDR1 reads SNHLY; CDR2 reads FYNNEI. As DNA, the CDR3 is TGTGCCAGCAGTGTTGGGGCTGGCGAGCAGTACTTC. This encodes CASSVGAGEQYF.

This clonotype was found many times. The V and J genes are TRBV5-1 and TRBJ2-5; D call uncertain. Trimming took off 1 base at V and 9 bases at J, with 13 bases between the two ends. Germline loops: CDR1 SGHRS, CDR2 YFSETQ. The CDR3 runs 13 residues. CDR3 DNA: TGCGCCAGCAGCTTGTCCGACTCCAGACCCCAGTACTTC. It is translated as CASSLSDSRPQYF.

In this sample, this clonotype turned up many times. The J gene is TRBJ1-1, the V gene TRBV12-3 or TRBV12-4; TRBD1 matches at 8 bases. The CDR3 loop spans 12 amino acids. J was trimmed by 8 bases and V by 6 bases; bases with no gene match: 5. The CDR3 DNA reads TGTGCCAGCAGACCTCGGGACAGGGAAGCTTTCTTT. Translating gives CASRPRDREAFF.

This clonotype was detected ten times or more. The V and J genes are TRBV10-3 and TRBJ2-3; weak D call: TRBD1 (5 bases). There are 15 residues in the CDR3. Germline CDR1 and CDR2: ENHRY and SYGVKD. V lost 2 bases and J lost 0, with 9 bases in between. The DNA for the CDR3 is TGTGCCATCAGTGAGCAGGGCTCAAGCACAGATACGCAGTATTTT. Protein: CAISEQGSSTDTQYF.

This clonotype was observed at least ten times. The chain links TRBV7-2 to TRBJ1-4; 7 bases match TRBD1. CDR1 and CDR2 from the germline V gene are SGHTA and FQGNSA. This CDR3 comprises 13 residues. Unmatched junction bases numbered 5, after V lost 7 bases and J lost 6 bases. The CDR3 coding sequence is TGTGCCAGCAAAAAGGGGGCCTATGAAAAACTGTTTTTT. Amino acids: CASKKGAYEKLFF.

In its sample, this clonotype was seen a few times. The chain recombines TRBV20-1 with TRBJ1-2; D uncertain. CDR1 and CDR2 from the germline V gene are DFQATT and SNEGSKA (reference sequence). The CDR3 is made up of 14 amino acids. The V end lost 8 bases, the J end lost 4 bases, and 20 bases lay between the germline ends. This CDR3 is CSPRSGSNFYGYTF. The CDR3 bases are TGCAGTCCCCGCAGCGGTTCCAACTTCTATGGCTACACCTTC.

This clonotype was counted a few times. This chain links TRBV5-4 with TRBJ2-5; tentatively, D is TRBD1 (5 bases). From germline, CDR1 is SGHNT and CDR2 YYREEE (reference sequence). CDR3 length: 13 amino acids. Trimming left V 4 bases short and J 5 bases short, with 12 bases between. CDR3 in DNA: TGTGCCAGCAGCCCTTCAGGGATGGAGACCCAGTACTTC. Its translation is CASSPSGMETQYF.

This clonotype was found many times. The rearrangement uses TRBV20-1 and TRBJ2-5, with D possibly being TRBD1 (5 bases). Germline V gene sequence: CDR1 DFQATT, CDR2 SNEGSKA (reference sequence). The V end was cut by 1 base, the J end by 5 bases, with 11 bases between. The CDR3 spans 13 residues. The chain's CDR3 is CSARGGAGETQYF. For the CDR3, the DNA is TGCAGTGCTAGAGGTGGGGCCGGCGAGACCCAGTACTTC.

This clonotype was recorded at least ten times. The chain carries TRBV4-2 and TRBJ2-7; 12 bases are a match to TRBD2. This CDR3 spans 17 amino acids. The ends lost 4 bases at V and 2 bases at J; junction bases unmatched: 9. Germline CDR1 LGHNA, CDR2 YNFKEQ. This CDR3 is CASSRGLAGSVTYEQYF. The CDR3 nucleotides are TGTGCCAGCAGCCGCGGACTAGCGGGGAGTGTTACCTACGAGCAGTACTTC.

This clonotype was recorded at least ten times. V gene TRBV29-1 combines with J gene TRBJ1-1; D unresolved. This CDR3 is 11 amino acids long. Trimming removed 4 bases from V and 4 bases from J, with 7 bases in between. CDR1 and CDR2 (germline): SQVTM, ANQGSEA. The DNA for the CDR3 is TGCAGCGTTGGGATCCGCACTGAAGCTTTCTTT. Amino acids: CSVGIRTEAFF.

CDR3 DNA: TGTGCCAGCAGCATCTCCGGGGGGGCCGTAGATGAGCAGTTCTTC. This sequence encodes CASSISGGAVDEQFF. This chain connects TRBV7-3 to TRBJ2-1; 8 bases fit TRBD2. Per the germline V gene, CDR1 is SGHTA and CDR2 is FQGTGA. This CDR3 is 15 amino acids long. The V segment lost 5 bases and the J segment 8 bases; nucleotides outside the gene matches: 11.

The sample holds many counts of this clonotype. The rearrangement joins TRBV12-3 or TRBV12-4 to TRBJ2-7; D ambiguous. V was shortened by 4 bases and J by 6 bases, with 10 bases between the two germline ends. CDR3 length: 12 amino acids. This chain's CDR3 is CASSSDIAEQYF. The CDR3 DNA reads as TGTGCCAGCAGTTCCGACATCGCCGAGCAGTACTTC.

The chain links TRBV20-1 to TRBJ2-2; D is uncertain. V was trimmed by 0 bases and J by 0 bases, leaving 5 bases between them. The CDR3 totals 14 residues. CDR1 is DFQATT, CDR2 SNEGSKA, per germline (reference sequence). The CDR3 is CSAREAANTGELFF. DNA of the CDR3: TGCAGTGCTAGAGAAGCAGCGAACACCGGGGAGCTGTTTTTT.

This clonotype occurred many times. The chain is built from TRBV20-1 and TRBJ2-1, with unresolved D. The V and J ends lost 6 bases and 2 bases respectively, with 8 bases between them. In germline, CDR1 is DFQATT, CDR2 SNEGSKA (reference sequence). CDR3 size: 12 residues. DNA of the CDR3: TGCAGTGCCAAGGCTGCCTACAATGAGCAGTTCTTC. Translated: CSAKAAYNEQFF.

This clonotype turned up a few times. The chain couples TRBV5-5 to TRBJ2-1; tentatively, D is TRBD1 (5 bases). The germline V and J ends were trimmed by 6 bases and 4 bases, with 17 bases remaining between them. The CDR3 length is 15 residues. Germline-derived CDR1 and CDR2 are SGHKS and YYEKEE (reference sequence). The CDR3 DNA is TGTGCCAGCACCCCTTTGGGTGACAGTTACAATGAGCAGTTCTTC. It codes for CASTPLGDSYNEQFF.

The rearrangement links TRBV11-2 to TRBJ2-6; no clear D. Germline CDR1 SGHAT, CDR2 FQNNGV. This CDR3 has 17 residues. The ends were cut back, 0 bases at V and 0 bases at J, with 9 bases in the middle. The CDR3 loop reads CASSLDRGNSGANVLTF. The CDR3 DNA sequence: TGTGCCAGCAGCTTAGATCGAGGAAACTCTGGGGCCAACGTCCTGACTTTC.

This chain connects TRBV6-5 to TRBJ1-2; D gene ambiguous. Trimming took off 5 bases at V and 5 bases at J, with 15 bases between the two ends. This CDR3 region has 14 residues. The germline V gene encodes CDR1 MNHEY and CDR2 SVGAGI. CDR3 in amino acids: CASSPGRLSYGYTF. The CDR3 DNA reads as TGTGCCAGCAGTCCCGGACGGTTGAGTTATGGCTACACCTTC.

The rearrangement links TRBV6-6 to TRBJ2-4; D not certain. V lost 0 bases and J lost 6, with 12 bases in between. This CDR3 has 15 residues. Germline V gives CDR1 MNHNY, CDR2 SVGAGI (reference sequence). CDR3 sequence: CASSYSKGVLNIQYF. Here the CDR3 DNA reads TGTGCCAGCAGTTACTCTAAGGGCGTCCTAAACATTCAGTACTTC.

The CDR3, as DNA: TGTGCCAGCAGTGTTCTATCCGGGGGCTACGAGCAGTACGTC. Protein product: CASSVLSGGYEQYV. This chain uses TRBV6-1 with TRBJ2-7; D is possibly TRBD2 (6 bases). Germline V lookup: CDR1 MNHNS, CDR2 SASEGT. Between the trimmed V and J ends, which lost 4 bases and 3 bases, there was a span of 13 bases. This CDR3 comprises 14 residues.

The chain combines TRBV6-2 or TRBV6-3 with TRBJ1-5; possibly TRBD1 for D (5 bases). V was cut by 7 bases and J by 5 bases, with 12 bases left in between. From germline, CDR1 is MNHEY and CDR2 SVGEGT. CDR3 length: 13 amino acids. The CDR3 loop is CASTRDGYQPQHF. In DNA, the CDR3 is TGTGCCAGCACCCGGGACGGTTATCAGCCCCAGCATTTT.

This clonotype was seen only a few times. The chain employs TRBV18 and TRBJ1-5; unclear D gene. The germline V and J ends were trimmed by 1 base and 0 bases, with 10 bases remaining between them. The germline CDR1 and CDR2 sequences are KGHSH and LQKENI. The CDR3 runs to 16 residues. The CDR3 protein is CASSPRGLNSNQPQHF. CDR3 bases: TGTGCCAGCTCACCACGAGGGCTGAATAGCAATCAGCCCCAGCATTTT.

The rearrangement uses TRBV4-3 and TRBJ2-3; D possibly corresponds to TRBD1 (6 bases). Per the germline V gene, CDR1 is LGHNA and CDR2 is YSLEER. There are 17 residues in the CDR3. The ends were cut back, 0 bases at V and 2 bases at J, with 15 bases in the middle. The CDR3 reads CASSQDPPGVDTDTQYF. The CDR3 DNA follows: TGCGCCAGCAGCCAAGATCCCCCAGGGGTCGACACAGATACGCAGTATTTT.

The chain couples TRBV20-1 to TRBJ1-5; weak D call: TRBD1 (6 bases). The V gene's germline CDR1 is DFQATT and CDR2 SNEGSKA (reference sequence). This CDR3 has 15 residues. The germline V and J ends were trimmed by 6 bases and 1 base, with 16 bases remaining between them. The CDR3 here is CSATGPQGSNQPQHF. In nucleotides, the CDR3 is TGCAGTGCGACAGGCCCCCAAGGCAGCAATCAGCCCCAGCATTTT.

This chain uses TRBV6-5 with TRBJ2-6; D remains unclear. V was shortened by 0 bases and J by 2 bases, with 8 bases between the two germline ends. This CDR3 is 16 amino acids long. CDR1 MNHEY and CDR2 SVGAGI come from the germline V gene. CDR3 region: CASSYSFHTGANVLTF. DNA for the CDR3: TGTGCCAGCAGTTACTCTTTTCATACTGGGGCCAACGTCCTGACTTTC.